This section outlines one T cell receptor (delta chain) sequence together with its context. One end of the junction does not line up with germline, which may come from a read error. Germline CDR1 is TSWWSYY and CDR2 is QGS. The CDR3 is made up of 21 amino acids. TCRdb reprocessed the multiplex PCR reads using CATT. This table has 50,000 to 60,000 delta-chain clones, 1.9% appearing once. Gammadelta T cells were flow-sorted from PBMC into Vgamma9/Vdelta2+ and Vdelta2-negative populations for bulk analysis. The data originate from a study of γδ T cells in repeated Plasmodium falciparum infection. Looking at the study overall: Four controlled malaria infections with P. falciparum NF54 spanned about 640 days.

Sequencing used gamma-delta T cells from blood. The receptor comes from a pool of human donors (malaria-infected and uninfected, not separated). V gene TRDV1 combines with J gene TRDJ1; 9 nucleotides match TRDD3. TCRdb carries no J gene annotation; the J gene was assigned here by matching the DNA with germline. CDR3 in DNA: TGCTCTGGGGAAAACCAATTCAAGTACTGGGGGACACCTCTGTACACCGATAAACTCATCTTT. Amino acids: CSGENQFKYWGTPLYTDKLIF.